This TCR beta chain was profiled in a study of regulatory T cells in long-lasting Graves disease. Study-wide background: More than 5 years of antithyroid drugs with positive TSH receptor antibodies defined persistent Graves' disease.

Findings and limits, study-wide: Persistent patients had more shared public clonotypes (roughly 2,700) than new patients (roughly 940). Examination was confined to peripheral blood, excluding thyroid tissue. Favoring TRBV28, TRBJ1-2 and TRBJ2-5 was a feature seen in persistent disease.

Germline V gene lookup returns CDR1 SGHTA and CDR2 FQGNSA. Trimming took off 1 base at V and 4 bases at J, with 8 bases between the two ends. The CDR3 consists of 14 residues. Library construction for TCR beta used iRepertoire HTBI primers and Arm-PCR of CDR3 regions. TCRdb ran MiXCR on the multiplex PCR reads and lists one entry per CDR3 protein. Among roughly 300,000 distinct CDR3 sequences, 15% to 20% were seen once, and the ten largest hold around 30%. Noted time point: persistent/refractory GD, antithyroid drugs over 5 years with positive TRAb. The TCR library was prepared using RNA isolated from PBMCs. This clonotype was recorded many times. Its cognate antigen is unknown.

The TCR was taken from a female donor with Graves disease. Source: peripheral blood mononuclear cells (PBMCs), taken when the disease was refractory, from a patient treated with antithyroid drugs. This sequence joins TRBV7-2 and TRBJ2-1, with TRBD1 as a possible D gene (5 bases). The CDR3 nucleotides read TGTGCCAGCAGCTTAGACCCAGGGTACAATGAGCAGTTCTTC. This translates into CASSLDPGYNEQFF.